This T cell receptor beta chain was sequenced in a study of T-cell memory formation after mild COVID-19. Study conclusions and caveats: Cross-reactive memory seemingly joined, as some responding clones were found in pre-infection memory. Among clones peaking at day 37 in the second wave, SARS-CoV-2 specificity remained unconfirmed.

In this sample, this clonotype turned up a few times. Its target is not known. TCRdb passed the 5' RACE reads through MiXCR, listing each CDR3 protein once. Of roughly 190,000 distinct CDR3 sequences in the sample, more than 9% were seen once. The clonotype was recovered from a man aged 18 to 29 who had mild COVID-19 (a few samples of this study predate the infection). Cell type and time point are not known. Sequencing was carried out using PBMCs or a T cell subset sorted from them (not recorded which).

The DNA of the CDR3 is TGTGCCAGCAGCCCCGGACTAGGGATTGGAGGCGTGCAGTTCTTC. Residues: CASSPGLGIGGVQFF. This chain joins TRBV7-3 and TRBJ2-1; 7 nucleotides agree with TRBD2. CDR1 and CDR2 from the germline V gene are SGHTA and FQGTGA. V trimming: 5 bases; J trimming: 12 bases; junction bases outside the gene matches: 16. This CDR3 has 15 amino acids.